Below are 28 T cell receptor beta chains sequenced from a single sample in a study of T-cell reconstitution after alpha-beta-depleted transplantation in children. Unique molecular identifiers were used in preparing the TCRbeta library. MiXCR was run by TCRdb on the PCR reads, yielding one entry per CDR3 protein. The data contain roughly 490,000 distinct CDR3 sequences, about an eighth of them singletons. Sequences were derived from PBMCs, mostly from graft donor cells, sampled 180 days after TCRalphabeta/CD19-depleted stem cell transplant. These receptor sequences come from a female patient aged 2-9 years who had a stem cell transplant for aplastic anemia, so the T cells may come from the graft donor.

This clonotype has more than one count but fewer than ten. The chain couples TRBV28 to TRBJ2-1; 8 bases line up with TRBD2. The V and J ends lost 7 bases and 10 bases, in that order; junction bases with no gene match: 9. This CDR3 region has 13 residues. Looked up from germline, CDR1 is MDHEN and CDR2 is SYDVKM. CDR3 nucleotide sequence: TGTGCCAGCACCCCATCCCGGGAGGGGGAGCAGTTCTTC. Residues: CASTPSREGEQFF.

This clonotype has a handful of counts. The genes are TRBV6-5 and TRBJ1-1; D might be TRBD1 (6 bases). The V gene lost 0 bases and the J gene lost 0 bases, with 8 bases spanning the gap. Germline CDR1 is MNHEY and CDR2 is SVGAGI. CDR3 length: 15 amino acids. The chain's CDR3 is CASSYSDSMNTEAFF. CDR3 nucleotide sequence: TGTGCCAGCAGTTACTCGGACAGTATGAACACTGAAGCTTTCTTT.

The J gene is TRBJ2-5, the V gene TRBV5-4; 12 bases fit TRBD2. This CDR3 contains 16 residues. Germline CDR1 and CDR2: SGHNT and YYREEE (reference sequence). With 3 bases clipped from V and 2 bases from J, the junction kept 5 bases outside the gene matches. The CDR3 loop reads CASSSWTSGIQETQYF. The CDR3 DNA sequence: TGTGCCAGCAGCTCATGGACTAGCGGGATACAAGAGACCCAGTACTTC.

The chain recombines TRBV24-1 with TRBJ2-2; 7 positions match TRBD2. Germline V lookup: CDR1 KGHDR, CDR2 SFDVKD. J was trimmed by 2 bases and V by 6 bases; bases with no gene match: 11. The length of the CDR3 is 17 residues. CDR3 nucleotide sequence: TGTGCCACCAGTACTAGCGCCAGACGATTTAACACCGGGGAGCTGTTTTTT. Translated: CATSTSARRFNTGELFF.

This clonotype was counted between two and nine times. V usage is TRBV12-3 or TRBV12-4 and J usage is TRBJ1-4, with 7 bases matching TRBD1. V lost 7 bases and J lost 8; bases outside the gene matches: 10. The CDR3 has 14 amino acids. CDR3 loop: CASTHWGQQEKLFF. The CDR3 DNA follows: TGTGCCAGCACCCACTGGGGACAGCAAGAAAAACTGTTTTTT.

This clonotype was seen repeatedly, ten times or more. The gene calls are TRBV11-1 and TRBJ2-3; 12 nucleotides match TRBD2. Germline V lookup: CDR1 SGHAT, CDR2 FQDESV (reference sequence). Trimming cost V 5 bases and J 10 bases; bases outside gene matches: 19. The CDR3 has 18 amino acids. As DNA, the CDR3 is TGTGCCAGCAGCCTCCTTCCTAGCGGGAGGGCCTTCCGAGAGGCGCAGTATTTT. It encodes CASSLLPSGRAFREAQYF.

The rearrangement joins TRBV5-7 to TRBJ2-7; D gene uncertain. TRBV5-7 is flagged as an ORF with uncertain function. The CDR3 has 16 residues. V was cut by 0 bases and J by 3 bases, with 16 bases left in between. CDR3 nucleotides: TGTGCCAGCAGCTTGGTGAAGGCAGGTTTGAACTACGAGCAGTACTTC. It encodes CASSLVKAGLNYEQYF.

In this sample, this clonotype turned up a few times. This chain joins TRBV6-5 and TRBJ2-7, with D possibly being TRBD1 (5 bases). Trimming pared 0 bases from V and 4 bases from J, leaving 7 bases between. The CDR3 runs 13 residues. Germline loops: CDR1 MNHEY, CDR2 SVGAGI. In DNA form, the CDR3 reads TGTGCCAGCAGTTACTCGGGGCGGTACGAGCAGTACTTC. Translated: CASSYSGRYEQYF.

This clonotype was seen a few times. This chain joins TRBV12-3 or TRBV12-4 and TRBJ2-1; 10 nucleotides agree with TRBD1. The V segment lost 6 bases and the J segment 4 bases; nucleotides outside the gene matches: 9. The CDR3 runs to 16 residues. The CDR3 here is CASSPTPGQGYNEQFF. The CDR3 nucleotides read TGTGCCAGCAGCCCCACGCCGGGACAGGGGTACAATGAGCAGTTCTTC.

V and J are TRBV25-1 and TRBJ2-1; the match to TRBD2 covers 7 bases. Germline lookup yields CDR1 MGHDK and CDR2 SYGVNS. The CDR3 runs to 13 residues. Germline trimming cut 2 bases from V and 5 bases from J; bases unmatched to any gene: 0. CDR3 sequence: CASSELADNEQFF. Written as DNA, the CDR3 is TGTGCCAGCAGTGAACTAGCGGACAATGAGCAGTTCTTC.

This clonotype came up a few times. The chain uses TRBV30 and TRBJ1-5, with D perhaps TRBD1 (5 bases). This CDR3 is 15 amino acids long. Between the trimmed V and J ends, which lost 0 bases and 3 bases, there was a span of 12 bases. CDR1 is GTSNPN and CDR2 is SVGIG in the germline V gene (reference sequence). The CDR3 loop is CAWSVGTFINQPQHF. The DNA of the CDR3 is TGTGCCTGGAGTGTGGGGACCTTCATCAATCAGCCCCAGCATTTT.

J is TRBJ1-3 and V is TRBV28, with D unresolved. V lost 7 bases and J lost 0, with 10 bases in between. The germline gives CDR1 MDHEN, CDR2 SYDVKM. The length of the CDR3 is 14 residues. CDR3 in amino acids: CASNSLSSGNTIYF. In DNA, the CDR3 is TGTGCCAGCAACAGCCTAAGCTCTGGAAACACCATATATTTT.

In this sample, this clonotype turned up many times. V is TRBV9 and J is TRBJ2-2; 10 bases are a match to TRBD2. With 4 bases clipped from V and 7 bases from J, the junction kept 7 bases outside the gene matches. The CDR3 has 15 residues. The V gene's germline CDR1 is SGDLS and CDR2 YYNGEE. The CDR3 nucleotides are TGTGCCAGCAGCCAGCGGGAGGGCCGTATCGGGGAGCTGTTTTTT. Translating it yields CASSQREGRIGELFF. Drawing the rest from reference TRBV9 and TRBJ2-2, the complete variable domain is DSGVTQTPKHLITATGQRVTLRCSPRSGDLSVYWYQQSLDQGLQFLIQYYNGEERAKGNILERFSAQQFPDLHSELNLSSLELGDSALYFCASSQREGRIGELFFGEGSRLTVL.

This clonotype was counted ten times or more. The V call is TRBV28, the J call TRBJ2-5; 10 bases map to TRBD1. With V trimmed by 5 bases and J by 5 bases, 8 bases remained unmatched. Germline-derived CDR1 and CDR2 are MDHEN and SYDVKM. CDR3 length: 15 residues. The CDR3 region is CASSLDRGYGETQYF. CDR3 coding DNA: TGTGCCAGCAGTCTGGACAGGGGGTATGGGGAGACCCAGTACTTC.

The rearrangement uses TRBV5-1 and TRBJ2-5, with D hard to call. CDR3 length: 15 amino acids. In germline, CDR1 is SGHRS, CDR2 YFSETQ. Trimming shortened V by 7 bases and J by 4 bases, and 20 bases separated the two germline ends. The CDR3 spells CASGGMYSWGETQYF. DNA for the CDR3: TGCGCCAGCGGTGGGATGTATAGCTGGGGAGAGACCCAGTACTTC. Looking up the rest from reference TRBV5-1 and TRBJ2-5 gives the full variable domain: KAGVTQTPRYLIKTRGQQVTLSCSPISGHRSVSWYQQTPGQGLQFLFEYFSETQRNKGNFPGRFSGRQFSNSRSEMNVSTLELGDSALYLCASGGMYSWGETQYFGPGTRLLVL.

The table lists this clonotype with many counts. V usage is TRBV11-2 and J usage is TRBJ1-1, with D unresolved. The V gene's germline CDR1 is SGHAT and CDR2 FQNNGV. The CDR3 is made up of 18 amino acids. V was cut by 4 bases and J by 1 base, with 22 bases left in between. CDR3 protein: CASSSSVGRRRPNTEAFF. The CDR3 nucleotides read TGTGCCAGCAGCTCCTCGGTCGGCAGACGGAGACCGAACACTGAAGCTTTCTTT. Using reference TRBV11-2 and TRBJ1-1 for the parts outside the CDR3, the full variable domain is EAGVAQSPRYKIIEKRQSVAFWCNPISGHATLYWYQQILGQGPKLLIQFQNNGVVDDSQLPKDRFSAERLKGVDSTLKIQPAKLEDSAVYLCASSSSVGRRRPNTEAFFGQGTRLTVV.

In its sample, this clonotype was seen a few times. The CDR3 DNA follows: TGTGCCATCAGTGGGACCGCCGGCAATGAGCAGTTCTTC. Translated, it gives CAISGTAGNEQFF. This sequence joins TRBV10-3 and TRBJ2-1; the D is unclear. Germline CDR1 reads ENHRY; CDR2 reads SYGVKD. There are 13 residues in the CDR3. The V gene lost 4 bases and the J gene lost 6 bases, with 10 bases spanning the gap.

The V gene is TRBV6-1, the J gene TRBJ2-5, with 7 bases that match TRBD2. CDR1 and CDR2 (germline): MNHNS, SASEGT. The CDR3 is 14 residues long. Losses at the gene ends were 3 bases for V and 4 bases for J; bases not matched to a gene: 5. The CDR3 DNA follows: TGTGCCAGCAGTGATAATGGGGGGGTAGAGACCCAGTACTTC. Residues: CASSDNGGVETQYF.

This clonotype was found many times. This chain joins TRBV4-3 and TRBJ2-3; no reliable D call. The ends were cut back, 6 bases at V and 5 bases at J, with 18 bases in the middle. The CDR3 is 15 residues long. Germline V gene sequence: CDR1 LGHNA, CDR2 YSLEER. CDR3 protein: CASRWKASKGDTQYF. DNA for the CDR3: TGCGCCAGCAGGTGGAAGGCGAGTAAGGGAGATACGCAGTATTTT.

This clonotype has more than one count but fewer than ten. V and J are TRBV27 and TRBJ1-5; D is uncertain. Trimming cost V 1 base and J 0 bases, with 7 bases left between them. The V gene's germline CDR1 is MNHEY and CDR2 SMNVEV (reference sequence). The CDR3 is 15 residues long. DNA of the CDR3: TGTGCCAGCAGTTTATTGGGTTATAGCAATCAGCCCCAGCATTTT. It translates to CASSLLGYSNQPQHF.

With regard to this clonotype: This clone may be a read error of a much larger clone one base away. The V call is TRBV12-3 or TRBV12-4, the J call TRBJ1-3; a weak D match, TRBD1 (6 bases). V dropped 4 bases and J dropped 0 bases, with 7 bases sitting between them. The CDR3 sequence is 14 residues long. CDR3 coding DNA: TGTGCCAGCAGTTCAGGGGTCTCTGGAAACACCATATATTTT. It codes for CASSSGVSGNTIYF.

CDR3 in DNA: TGTGCCACCAGTGATCCCGGGACAGGAGTCAATGAGCAGTTCTTC. It encodes CATSDPGTGVNEQFF. V usage is TRBV24-1 and J usage is TRBJ2-1, with 8 bases identical to TRBD1. Germline assignment: CDR1 KGHDR and CDR2 SFDVKD. V lost 3 bases to trimming and J lost 6 bases; unmatched junction nucleotides: 6. CDR3 length: 15 amino acids.

V is TRBV7-7 and J is TRBJ2-3; weak D call: TRBD2 (7 bases). V gave up 5 bases and J gave up 5 bases, with 20 bases separating them. Germline values: CDR1 SSHAT, CDR2 FNYEAQ (reference sequence). This CDR3 has 16 residues. The CDR3 region has the DNA TGTGCCAGCAGCCCGCTAGGGGGAGGGCCGCAAGATACGCAGTATTTT. Amino acid sequence: CASSPLGGGPQDTQYF.

This clonotype was seen many times. The genes are TRBV5-6 and TRBJ2-2; D ambiguous. The CDR3 runs to 16 residues. Trimming removed 0 bases from V and 5 bases from J, with 14 bases in between. Per germline, CDR1 SGHDT and CDR2 YYEEEE. Here the CDR3 reads CASSLARAPKTGELFF. The DNA for the CDR3 is TGTGCCAGCAGCTTGGCCCGGGCCCCCAAAACCGGGGAGCTGTTTTTT.

The chain combines TRBV21-1 with TRBJ2-2; the DNA was not used to check the table's D call, TRBD2. TRBV21-1 is a pseudogene. The CDR3 runs 17 residues. CDR3 protein: CASSNTGTGPNTGELFF. In nucleotides, the CDR3 is TGTGCCAGCAGCAATACCGGGACTGGACCGAACACCGGGGAGCTGTTTTTT.

This sequence joins TRBV12-3 or TRBV12-4 and TRBJ2-3; a weak D match, TRBD2 (6 bases). The CDR3 spans 15 residues. Trimming stripped 7 bases from V and 2 bases from J, with 16 bases between. The CDR3 DNA sequence: TGTGCCAGCACCGTCCTAGCGCCTACCACAGATACGCAGTATTTT. It translates to CASTVLAPTTDTQYF.

J is TRBJ2-1 and V is TRBV9, with a possible D match to TRBD1 (6 bases). CDR3 length: 13 amino acids. Germline assignment: CDR1 SGDLS and CDR2 YYNGEE. Deletions cut 3 bases from V and 6 bases from J, with 10 bases between. The CDR3 DNA reads as TGTGCCAGCAGCGCCTGGGGGCGCAATGAGCAGTTCTTC. Translated: CASSAWGRNEQFF.

In its sample, this clonotype was seen a few times. This chain connects TRBV14 to TRBJ1-1, with D hard to call. V lost 1 base to trimming and J lost 10 bases, with 10 bases between them. The germline CDR1 and CDR2 sequences are SGHDN and FVKESK. The length of the CDR3 is 12 residues. The CDR3 here is CASSQGKGIAFF. The DNA for the CDR3 is TGTGCCAGCAGCCAAGGGAAGGGTATAGCTTTCTTT.